What follows describes a single T cell receptor (beta chain). The data belong to a study of T cells after yellow fever vaccination. The CDR3 totals 14 residues. The germline V gene encodes CDR1 SGHDT and CDR2 YYEEEE. Trimming cost V 7 bases and J 6 bases, with 18 bases left between them. The TCR cDNA carried a universal primer site and UMIs from 5'RACE template switching. TCRdb used MiXCR to reprocess the 5' RACE reads, holding one entry per CDR3 protein. Among 300,000 or so distinct CDR3 sequences listed, around 3.9% were seen once. The V gene is TRBV5-6, the J gene TRBJ2-3, with a tentative D call TRBD1 (6 bases). Source: PBMCs, taken 5 days after the yellow fever booster vaccination. This receptor was obtained from a man between 18 and 29 years old who received the YFV17D yellow fever vaccine. As DNA, the CDR3 is TGTGCCAGCTATCCACAGGGTCATTTGGATACGCAGTATTTT. It encodes CASYPQGHLDTQYF.